The 32 T cell receptor beta chains presented below share a single source sample, sequenced in a study of blood T cell repertoires in COVID-19. The table came from immunoSEQ multiplex PCR; TCRdb's copy has only in-frame clones and leaves some out. The sample lists about 170,000 clones, around 88% seen once, with roughly 4% in the top ten. The material sequenced was PBMCs or T cells enriched from blood (not recorded which). The receptor set was obtained from a woman aged 45-65 years in a cohort exposed to, infected with or recovered from COVID-19 (not recorded which).

The chain employs TRBV29-1 and TRBJ1-2, with TRBD1 identical over 9 bases. CDR3 size: 21 residues. The germline V gene encodes CDR1 SQVTM and CDR2 ANQGSEA. With 7 bases clipped from V and 0 bases from J, the junction kept 27 bases outside the gene matches. Here the CDR3 reads CSAYEWAVGDRDPQANYGYTF. For the CDR3, the DNA is TGCAGCGCCTACGAATGGGCCGTTGGGGACAGGGATCCTCAAGCTAACTATGGCTACACCTTC.

Here the CDR3 DNA reads TGTGCCAGCAGCGGCCGGGGCGGGACCGCTGAAGCTTTCTTT. Its protein product is CASSGRGGTAEAFF. This chain uses TRBV5-4 with TRBJ1-1, with D perhaps TRBD1 (5 bases). The CDR3 loop spans 14 amino acids. V gave up 4 bases and J gave up 6 bases, with 16 bases separating them. Germline V gene sequence: CDR1 SGHNT, CDR2 YYREEE (reference sequence).

The rearrangement links TRBV5-4 to TRBJ1-1, with unresolved D. The germline gives CDR1 SGHNT, CDR2 YYREEE (reference sequence). Trimming stripped 0 bases from V and 2 bases from J, with 11 bases between. The CDR3 covers 15 residues. The CDR3 loop is CASSLEVGRNTEAFF. CDR3 DNA sequence: TGTGCCAGCAGCTTGGAGGTAGGGAGAAACACTGAAGCTTTCTTT.

V and J are TRBV29-1 and TRBJ2-5; TRBD1 matches 7 bases. CDR3 length: 13 amino acids. Germline assignment: CDR1 SQVTM and CDR2 ANQGSEA. V shed 3 bases, J shed 3 bases, and the junction held 4 bases outside the gene matches. This chain's CDR3 is CSVEADREETQYF. CDR3 bases: TGCAGCGTTGAGGCAGACAGGGAAGAGACCCAGTACTTC.

The chain links TRBV6-5 to TRBJ2-3, with unresolved D. This CDR3 has 15 amino acids. The V end was cut by 8 bases, the J end by 1 base, with 16 bases between. Germline V gene lookup returns CDR1 MNHEY and CDR2 SVGAGI. The CDR3 DNA sequence: TGTGCCAGCCAAGGTCTCGGGTTAGGCACAGATACGCAGTATTTT. Its protein is CASQGLGLGTDTQYF.

V usage is TRBV11-2 and J usage is TRBJ2-1; D is unresolved. This CDR3 contains 16 residues. The germline V gene has CDR1 SGHAT and CDR2 FQNNGV. V was clipped by 5 bases and J by 0 bases, with 14 bases between them. CDR3: CASSPEVGFSYNEQFF. CDR3 DNA: TGTGCCAGCAGCCCCGAGGTGGGTTTCTCCTACAATGAGCAGTTCTTC.

On this clone itself: An end of the junction does not agree with germline; a read error may underlie this. The V call is TRBV12-3 or TRBV12-4, the J call TRBJ2-7, with 9 nucleotides matching TRBD2. The CDR3 loop spans 13 amino acids. The CDR3 DNA reads TGTGCCAGCAGTGTAGCGGGAGTTGGGGAGCAGTACTTC. Translated: CASSVAGVGEQYF.

The V call is TRBV7-6, the J call TRBJ2-1, with unresolved D. The CDR3 covers 12 residues. V lost 5 bases and J lost 6, with 8 bases in between. Germline CDR1 SGHVS, CDR2 FNYEAQ. Here the CDR3 reads CASSIAINEQFF. The CDR3 DNA reads TGTGCCAGCAGCATCGCTATCAATGAGCAGTTCTTC.

The rearrangement joins TRBV5-4 to TRBJ2-5, with 7 bases fitting TRBD1. The germline V gene has CDR1 SGHNT and CDR2 YYREEE (reference sequence). Trimming removed 0 bases from V and 5 bases from J; junction bases left unmatched: 7. This CDR3 contains 15 residues. CDR3 DNA sequence: TGTGCCAGCAGCTTGGTGGGGACAGAAGGGGAGACCCAGTACTTC. The encoded protein is CASSLVGTEGETQYF.

This clone showed up just a few times. The CDR3: CASSRVVNTEAFF. In DNA form, the CDR3 reads TGCGCCAGCTCCAGGGTCGTGAACACTGAAGCTTTCTTT. The chain uses TRBV5-1 and TRBJ1-1; TRBD1 might be the D (5 bases). The CDR3 is 13 residues long. CDR1 SGHRS and CDR2 YFSETQ come from the germline V gene. Trimming took off 7 bases at V and 0 bases at J, with 10 bases between the two ends.

Only a few counts were recorded for this clone. This sequence joins TRBV20-1 and TRBJ1-2, with D unclear. Per the germline V gene, CDR1 is DFQATT and CDR2 is SNEGSKA (reference sequence). CDR3 length: 11 amino acids. V lost 6 bases and J lost 11, with 16 bases in between. CDR3 sequence: CSAPTGRAYTF. The CDR3 nucleotides read TGCAGTGCCCCTACCGGGAGGGCATACACCTTC.

This rearrangement joins TRBV28 to TRBJ2-3; 9 bases match TRBD2. The CDR3 runs 13 residues. Trimming removed 10 bases from V and 4 bases from J; junction bases left unmatched: 6. The V gene's germline CDR1 is MDHEN and CDR2 SYDVKM. The DNA for the CDR3 is TGTGCCAACCCGGGACTAGCTCCAGATACGCAGTATTTT. It codes for CANPGLAPDTQYF.

The genes are TRBV5-1 and TRBJ1-4; D is undetermined. Germline values: CDR1 SGHRS, CDR2 YFSETQ. V was trimmed by 0 bases and J by 7 bases, leaving 10 bases between them. The length of the CDR3 is 14 residues. The chain's CDR3 is CASSLDLTGEKLFF. CDR3 sequence (DNA): TGCGCCAGCAGCTTGGACCTAACTGGTGAAAAACTGTTTTTT.

The rearrangement joins TRBV21-1 to TRBJ1-5. TRBV21-1 is listed as a pseudogene. The CDR3 runs 16 residues. The CDR3 loop is CASSKAGGAYNQPQHF. In nucleotides, the CDR3 is TGTGCCAGCAGCAAAGCCGGAGGGGCCTACAATCAGCCCCAGCATTTT.

This clone was seen once. This rearrangement joins TRBV7-6 to TRBJ2-5; 7 bases fit TRBD1. Germline V CDR1 and CDR2: SGHVS, FNYEAQ. J lost 2 bases, V lost 4 bases, and 7 bases had no gene match. The CDR3 is made up of 15 amino acids. The CDR3 DNA sequence: TGTGCCAGCAGCTCCGAAGGGACAGCACAAGAGACCCAGTACTTC. Translation: CASSSEGTAQETQYF.

The chain combines TRBV2 with TRBJ2-5, with 15 bases that match TRBD2. From germline, CDR1 is SNHLY and CDR2 FYNNEI. There are 17 residues in the CDR3. Germline trimming cut 5 bases from V and 3 bases from J; bases unmatched to any gene: 7. The CDR3 sequence: CASSTGLAGGIEETQYF. The CDR3 DNA reads TGTGCCAGCAGTACAGGACTAGCGGGGGGGATCGAAGAGACCCAGTACTTC.

The J gene is TRBJ2-3, the V gene TRBV25-1; TRBD1 agrees at 7 bases. Per germline, CDR1 MGHDK and CDR2 SYGVNS. This CDR3 has 16 amino acids. V lost 4 bases to trimming and J lost 8 bases; unmatched junction nucleotides: 15. The CDR3 sequence is CASSVQAPRTGGTQYF. DNA for the CDR3: TGTGCCAGCAGTGTGCAGGCGCCAAGGACAGGAGGTACGCAGTATTTT. The full variable domain, its missing parts supplied by reference TRBV25-1 and TRBJ2-3, is EADIYQTPRYLVIGTGKKITLECSQTMGHDKMYWYQQDPGMELHLIHYSYGVNSTEKGDLSSESTVSRIRTEHFPLTLESARPSHTSQYLCASSVQAPRTGGTQYFGPGTRLTVL.

The V and J genes are TRBV6-2 or TRBV6-3 and TRBJ2-2; 9 bases align to TRBD2. Trimming removed 0 bases from V and 2 bases from J; junction bases left unmatched: 10. The germline V gene encodes CDR1 MNHEY and CDR2 SVGEGT. This CDR3 contains 19 residues. CDR3 protein: CASSYSTEAGGNNTGELFF. The CDR3 DNA is TGTGCCAGCAGTTACTCGACGGAGGCGGGAGGGAATAACACCGGGGAGCTGTTTTTT.

The chain recombines TRBV27 with TRBJ2-3, with D tentatively TRBD1 (6 bases). Germline CDR1 is MNHEY and CDR2 is SMNVEV (reference sequence). This CDR3 is built from 16 residues. V lost 5 bases and J 0 bases, leaving 15 bases between the germline ends. The CDR3 loop reads CASSPGTPLSTDTQYF. Written as DNA, the CDR3 is TGTGCCAGCAGTCCAGGGACACCACTTAGCACAGATACGCAGTATTTT.

V gene TRBV15 combines with J gene TRBJ1-3; TRBD1 agrees at 8 bases. This CDR3 region has 15 residues. The trim removed 2 bases at V and 3 bases at J, leaving 3 bases unmatched. CDR1 and CDR2 from the germline V gene are LNHNV and YYDKDF (reference sequence). The DNA of the CDR3 is TGTGCCACCAGCAGAACCACAGGGGGTGGAAACACCATATATTTT. Protein product: CATSRTTGGGNTIYF.

This clone was counted ten times or more. The J gene is TRBJ2-1, the V gene TRBV3-1 (or the pseudogene TRBV3-2), with D unclear. V was pared by 6 bases and J by 7 bases, with 7 bases between. Germline V gene data show CDR1 as LGHDT and CDR2 as YNNKEL (reference sequence). The CDR3 covers 11 residues. For the CDR3, the DNA is TGTGCCAGCAGTTATTCTAATGAGCAGTTCTTC. Protein product: CASSYSNEQFF.

This clone occurred once. This sequence joins TRBV2 and TRBJ2-5; D is perhaps TRBD1 (5 bases). Germline-derived CDR1 and CDR2 are SNHLY and FYNNEI. CDR3 length: 15 amino acids. Trimming stripped 8 bases from V and 2 bases from J, with 18 bases between. This CDR3 is CASGLQGYNQETQYF. DNA of the CDR3: TGTGCCAGCGGATTGCAGGGCTATAATCAAGAGACCCAGTACTTC.

The V and J genes are TRBV7-9 and TRBJ1-3; 7 bases map to TRBD1. The CDR3 totals 15 residues. Germline-derived CDR1 and CDR2 are SEHNR and FQNEAQ (reference sequence). Losses at the gene ends were 5 bases for V and 0 bases for J; bases not matched to a gene: 4. CDR3: CASSPQGISGNTIYF. DNA of the CDR3: TGTGCCAGCAGCCCACAGGGGATCTCTGGAAACACCATATATTTT.

The chain joins TRBV6-5 to TRBJ2-7; a weak D match, TRBD1 (8 bases). Germline CDR1 and CDR2: MNHEY and SVGAGI. This CDR3 has 13 amino acids. Trimming stripped 8 bases from V and 4 bases from J, with 15 bases between. The CDR3 DNA reads as TGTGCCAGCGAGAACAGGGGGGGGTACGAGCAGTACTTC. Amino acid sequence: CASENRGGYEQYF.

This clone has only one observation. The chain uses TRBV12-3 or TRBV12-4 and TRBJ2-5; possibly TRBD1 for D (5 bases). Trimming took 3 bases from V and 2 from J, leaving 7 bases between them. CDR3 length: 13 amino acids. CDR3 protein: CASSFDSQETQYF. The CDR3 nucleotides are TGTGCCAGCAGTTTTGACAGTCAAGAGACCCAGTACTTC.

The V call is TRBV6-2 or TRBV6-3, the J call TRBJ1-2; D gene unclear. The V end lost 5 bases, the J end lost 0 bases, and 10 bases lay between the germline ends. From germline, CDR1 is MNHEY and CDR2 SVGEGT. This CDR3 contains 14 residues. The CDR3 coding sequence is TGTGCCAGCAGTCTTGAGGCGCCTAACTATGGCTACACCTTC. As protein: CASSLEAPNYGYTF.

This clone was counted once. The chain links TRBV24-1 to TRBJ2-5; TRBD2 is a possible D gene (5 bases). This CDR3 region has 11 residues. The V gene lost 9 bases and the J gene lost 3 bases, with 7 bases spanning the gap. Germline CDR1 is KGHDR and CDR2 is SFDVKD. For the CDR3, the DNA is TGTGCCACCGAGGGCGAAGAGACCCAGTACTTC. Protein sequence: CATEGEETQYF.

The gene calls are TRBV5-1 and TRBJ1-5; 8 nucleotides align to TRBD1. Germline lookup yields CDR1 SGHRS and CDR2 YFSETQ. The CDR3 loop spans 14 amino acids. After removal of 3 bases from V and 1 base from J, the junction contained 0 bases not matched to a gene. This chain's CDR3 is CASSSGGSNQPQHF. In DNA, the CDR3 is TGCGCCAGCAGCTCAGGGGGCAGCAATCAGCCCCAGCATTTT.

CDR3 nucleotide sequence: TGTGCCAGCACCAAGACAGCCTCGGTGGAGACCCAGTACTTC. Translation gives CASTKTASVETQYF. V and J are TRBV6-5 and TRBJ2-5; tentative D call: TRBD1 (5 bases). Germline loops: CDR1 MNHEY, CDR2 SVGAGI. The CDR3 has 14 residues. V was pared by 7 bases and J by 5 bases, with 17 bases between.

This sequence joins TRBV29-1 and TRBJ2-7, with TRBD1 identical over 8 bases. V gave up 6 bases and J gave up 7 bases; unmatched junction bases: 11. The CDR3 has 13 residues. CDR1 and CDR2 from the germline V gene are SQVTM and ANQGSEA. CDR3 sequence reads: CSVSGTGGLEQYF. In DNA form, the CDR3 reads TGCAGCGTCTCCGGGACAGGTGGTCTAGAGCAGTACTTC.

The chain carries TRBV25-1 and TRBJ2-3, with D possibly TRBD2 on 5 matching bases. The germline gives CDR1 MGHDK, CDR2 SYGVNS. V gave up 2 bases and J gave up 0 bases, with 15 bases separating them. The CDR3 contains 17 residues. Written as DNA, the CDR3 is TGTGCCAGCAGTGAACCCCGAGGGCAGGCTAGCACAGATACGCAGTATTTT. The encoded protein is CASSEPRGQASTDTQYF.

The CDR3 bases are TGTGCCTGGAAATTGGGCGGAAACACCATATATTTT. Encoded protein: CAWKLGGNTIYF. The chain joins TRBV30 to TRBJ1-3; D ambiguous. The V gene lost 4 bases and the J gene lost 4 bases, with 8 bases spanning the gap. Germline CDR1 is GTSNPN and CDR2 is SVGIG (reference sequence). CDR3 length equals 12 residues.